This is a list of T cell receptor beta chains from one sample in a study of identical twins. Each CDR3 protein gets one entry after TCRdb re-called the 5' RACE reads with MiXCR. The sample has some 500,000 distinct CDR3 sequences, roughly an eighth seen once. The same sample was also used in a study of yellow fever vaccine responses in identical twins.

The sample taken for sequencing was CD4+ T cells sorted from blood. All receptors come from a woman between 18 and 29 years old in good health. Each CDR3 is given with its conserved first and last residue. A D gene is named only where the DNA matches it firmly. A clone size is listed for some rows: how often the clone was seen (once, few, many), or a class if it is expanded.

abundance: few
len: 15
d_gene: .
v_gene: TRBV7-9
j_gene: TRBJ2-7
CDR3nt: TGTGCCAGCAGCCCCCGGGGCAGGGCCTCCTACGAGCAGTACTTC
CDR3aa: CASSPRGRASYEQYF

abundance: few
len: 16
d_gene: TRBD1
v_gene: TRBV28
j_gene: TRBJ2-1
CDR3nt: TGTGCCAGCAGCGGATACCCCGGGACAGCTCTAAATGAGCAGTTCTTC
CDR3aa: CASSGYPGTALNEQFF

abundance: few
len: 13
d_gene: .
v_gene: TRBV12-3/TRBV12-4
j_gene: TRBJ1-5
CDR3nt: TGTGCCAGCAGTTTACAGTTGGGTCAGCCCCAGCATTTT
CDR3aa: CASSLQLGQPQHF

abundance: few
len: 15
d_gene: .
v_gene: TRBV20-1
j_gene: TRBJ2-7
CDR3nt: TGCAGTGCTGATCGTACGAGGACGTATACCTACGAGCAGTACTTC
CDR3aa: CSADRTRTYTYEQYF

abundance: .
len: 14
d_gene: TRBD2
v_gene: TRBV9
j_gene: TRBJ2-7
CDR3nt: TGTGCCAGCACCCCGGGACTAGCGGTTTACGAGCAGTACTTC
CDR3aa: CASTPGLAVYEQYF

abundance: .
len: 16
d_gene: TRBD2
v_gene: TRBV6-2/TRBV6-3
j_gene: TRBJ2-2
CDR3nt: TGTGCCAGCAGTTCCGTCGGACTAGCGAGCACCGGGGAGCTGTTTTTT
CDR3aa: CASSSVGLASTGELFF

abundance: few
len: 17
d_gene: .
v_gene: TRBV20-1
j_gene: TRBJ2-3
CDR3nt: TGCAGTGCTAGAGATGGGCGGGGAGGAGGGACAAAGGATACGCAGTATTTT
CDR3aa: CSARDGRGGGTKDTQYF

abundance: many
len: 14
d_gene: .
v_gene: TRBV15
j_gene: TRBJ2-5
CDR3nt: TGTGCCACCAGCCGCGCGGCATATCAAGAGACCCAGTACTTC
CDR3aa: CATSRAAYQETQYF

abundance: .
len: 13
d_gene: TRBD2
v_gene: TRBV7-6
j_gene: TRBJ2-1
CDR3nt: TGTGCCAGCAGCTTAGAGGCGGGGGGCGAGCAGTTCTTC
CDR3aa: CASSLEAGGEQFF

abundance: .
len: 15
d_gene: TRBD2
v_gene: TRBV28
j_gene: TRBJ2-3
CDR3nt: TGTGCCAGCAGTTTACCTAGCGGCCAAACAGATACGCAGTATTTT
CDR3aa: CASSLPSGQTDTQYF

abundance: .
len: 15
d_gene: TRBD1
v_gene: TRBV10-1
j_gene: TRBJ2-7
CDR3nt: TGCGCCAGCAGTTCGGCCGGGACAGGGACTTTAGAGCAGTACTTC
CDR3aa: CASSSAGTGTLEQYF

abundance: .
len: 16
d_gene: .
v_gene: TRBV11-3
j_gene: TRBJ2-2
CDR3nt: TGTGCCAGCAGCTCCGGGGGCCAAACTGGGGCCGGGGAGCTGTTTTTT
CDR3aa: CASSSGGQTGAGELFF

abundance: many
len: 13
d_gene: .
v_gene: TRBV5-1
j_gene: TRBJ2-7
CDR3nt: TGCGCCAGCAACCGTGAGTTATTGGGCGAGCAGTACTTC
CDR3aa: CASNRELLGEQYF

abundance: few
len: 15
d_gene: .
v_gene: TRBV15
j_gene: TRBJ2-5
CDR3nt: TGTGCCACCAGCAGAAGGAGGGAACCCCAAGAGACCCAGTACTTC
CDR3aa: CATSRRREPQETQYF

abundance: .
len: 14
d_gene: .
v_gene: TRBV29-1
j_gene: TRBJ1-1
CDR3nt: TGCAGCGCGGGACGGAAACTCATGAACACTGAAGCTTTCTTT
CDR3aa: CSAGRKLMNTEAFF

abundance: many
len: 14
d_gene: .
v_gene: TRBV7-2
j_gene: TRBJ2-3
CDR3nt: TGTGCCAGCAGCTTCGGAGGGAGCACAGATACGCAGTATTTT
CDR3aa: CASSFGGSTDTQYF

abundance: few
len: 14
d_gene: .
v_gene: TRBV10-2
j_gene: TRBJ1-1
CDR3nt: TGCGCCAGCAGTGTAAGGGCCATGAACACTGAAGCTTTCTTT
CDR3aa: CASSVRAMNTEAFF

abundance: .
len: 12
d_gene: .
v_gene: TRBV3-1
j_gene: TRBJ1-1
CDR3nt: TGTGCCAGCAGCGGACAGAACACTGAAGCTTTCTTT
CDR3aa: CASSGQNTEAFF

abundance: .
len: 14
d_gene: .
v_gene: TRBV20-1
j_gene: TRBJ2-1
CDR3nt: TGCAGTGCTAGAGAAGCGGCTTTTTACAATGAGCAGTTCTTC
CDR3aa: CSAREAAFYNEQFF

abundance: .
len: 18
d_gene: TRBD2
v_gene: TRBV20-1
j_gene: TRBJ2-2
CDR3nt: TGCAGTGCTAGAGATACCCAAGCACTAGCGGGAGCGGTCGGGGAGCTGTTTTTT
CDR3aa: CSARDTQALAGAVGELFF

abundance: .
len: 16
d_gene: TRBD2
v_gene: TRBV6-5
j_gene: TRBJ2-7
CDR3nt: TGTGCCAGCAGTTACTTTAGGACTAGCGGGACGGGGGAGCAGTACTTC
CDR3aa: CASSYFRTSGTGEQYF

abundance: .
len: 10
d_gene: .
v_gene: TRBV29-1
j_gene: TRBJ2-3
CDR3nt: TGCAGCTCCAACACAGATACGCAGTATTTT
CDR3aa: CSSNTDTQYF

abundance: few
len: 12
d_gene: .
v_gene: TRBV29-1
j_gene: TRBJ1-4
CDR3nt: TGCAGCGTTGTTAGCAGGGCCGAAAAACTGTTTTTT
CDR3aa: CSVVSRAEKLFF

abundance: many
len: 15
d_gene: .
v_gene: TRBV7-9
j_gene: TRBJ2-6
CDR3nt: TGTGCCAGCAGTCAGGGCTTCTCTGGGGCCAACGTCCTGACTTTC
CDR3aa: CASSQGFSGANVLTF

abundance: .
len: 16
d_gene: TRBD2
v_gene: TRBV12-3/TRBV12-4
j_gene: TRBJ2-1
CDR3nt: TGTGCCAGCAGTTCTATAGCGGGAGGACCACACAATGAGCAGTTCTTC
CDR3aa: CASSSIAGGPHNEQFF

abundance: .
len: 18
d_gene: TRBD1
v_gene: TRBV18
j_gene: TRBJ2-6
CDR3nt: TGTGCCAGCTCACGAACAGGGGTCTCCAGCTCTGGGGCCAACGTCCTGACTTTC
CDR3aa: CASSRTGVSSSGANVLTF

abundance: .
len: 19
d_gene: TRBD2
v_gene: TRBV6-5
j_gene: TRBJ2-3
CDR3nt: TGTGCCAGCAGTTACCGAATGACTAGCGGGGGTACGCACAGAGATACGCAGTATTTT
CDR3aa: CASSYRMTSGGTHRDTQYF

abundance: .
len: 16
d_gene: TRBD2
v_gene: TRBV14
j_gene: TRBJ2-1
CDR3nt: TGTGCCAGCAGCCAAGCGGGACTAGGGCTTGGCAATGAGCAGTTCTTC
CDR3aa: CASSQAGLGLGNEQFF

abundance: few
len: 15
d_gene: .
v_gene: TRBV7-2
j_gene: TRBJ1-6
CDR3nt: TGTGCCAGCAGCCAAAACGGGGGAACTAATTCACCCCTCCACTTT
CDR3aa: CASSQNGGTNSPLHF

abundance: .
len: 15
d_gene: .
v_gene: TRBV14
j_gene: TRBJ1-2
CDR3nt: TGTGCCAGCAGCCACCGACTGATCTCTAACTATGGCTACACCTTC
CDR3aa: CASSHRLISNYGYTF

abundance: .
len: 15
d_gene: TRBD1
v_gene: TRBV20-1
j_gene: TRBJ2-4
CDR3nt: TGCAGTGCTAGAAAGGACAGGGCAGCCAAAAACATTCAGTACTTC
CDR3aa: CSARKDRAAKNIQYF

abundance: few
len: 13
d_gene: .
v_gene: TRBV20-1
j_gene: TRBJ2-3
CDR3nt: TGCAGTGCTTGGACCCCCAGCACAGATACGCAGTATTTT
CDR3aa: CSAWTPSTDTQYF

abundance: many
len: 14
d_gene: .
v_gene: TRBV20-1
j_gene: TRBJ1-4
CDR3nt: TGCAGTGCTTTGACCGGGACCCTCAACGAAAAACTGTTTTTT
CDR3aa: CSALTGTLNEKLFF